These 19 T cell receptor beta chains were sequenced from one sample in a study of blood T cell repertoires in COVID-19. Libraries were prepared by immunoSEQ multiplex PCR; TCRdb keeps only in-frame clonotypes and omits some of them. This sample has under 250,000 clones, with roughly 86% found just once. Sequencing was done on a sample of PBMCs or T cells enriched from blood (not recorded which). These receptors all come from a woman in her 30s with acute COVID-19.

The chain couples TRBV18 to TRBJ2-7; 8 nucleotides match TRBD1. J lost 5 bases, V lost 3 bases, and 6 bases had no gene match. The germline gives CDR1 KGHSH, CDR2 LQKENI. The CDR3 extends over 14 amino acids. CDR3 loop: CASSPSLQGDEQYF. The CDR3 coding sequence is TGTGCCAGCTCACCCAGTTTACAGGGGGACGAGCAGTACTTC.

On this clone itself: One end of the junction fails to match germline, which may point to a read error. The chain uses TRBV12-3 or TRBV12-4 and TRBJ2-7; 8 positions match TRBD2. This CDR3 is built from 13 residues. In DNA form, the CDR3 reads TGTGCCAGCAGTTTCCGGGGGGGGTACGCGCAGTACTTC. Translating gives CASSFRGGYAQYF.

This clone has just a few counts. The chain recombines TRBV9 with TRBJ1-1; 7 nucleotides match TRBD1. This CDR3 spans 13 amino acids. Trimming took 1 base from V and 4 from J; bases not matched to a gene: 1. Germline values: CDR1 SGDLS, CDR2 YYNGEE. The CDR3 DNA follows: TGTGCCAGCAGCGTATCAGGGGGCACTGAAGCTTTCTTT. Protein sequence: CASSVSGGTEAFF.

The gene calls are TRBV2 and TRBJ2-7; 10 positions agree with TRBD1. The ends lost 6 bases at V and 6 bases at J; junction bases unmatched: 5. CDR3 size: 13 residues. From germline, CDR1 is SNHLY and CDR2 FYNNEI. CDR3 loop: CASRETGGSEQYF. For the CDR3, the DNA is TGTGCCAGCAGGGAGACAGGGGGCAGCGAGCAGTACTTC.

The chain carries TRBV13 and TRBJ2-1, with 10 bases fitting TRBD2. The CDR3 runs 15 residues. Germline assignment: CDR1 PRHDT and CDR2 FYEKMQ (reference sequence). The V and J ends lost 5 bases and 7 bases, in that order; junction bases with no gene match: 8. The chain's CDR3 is CASSPQRGGQNEQFF. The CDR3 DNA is TGTGCCAGCAGCCCCCAGCGGGGGGGCCAAAATGAGCAGTTCTTC.

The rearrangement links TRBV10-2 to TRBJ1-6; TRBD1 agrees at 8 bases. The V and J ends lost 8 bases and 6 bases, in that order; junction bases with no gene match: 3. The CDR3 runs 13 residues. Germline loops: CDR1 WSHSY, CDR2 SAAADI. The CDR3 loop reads CASLQGVNSPLHF. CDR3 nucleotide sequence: TGCGCCAGCCTACAGGGGGTTAATTCACCCCTCCACTTT.

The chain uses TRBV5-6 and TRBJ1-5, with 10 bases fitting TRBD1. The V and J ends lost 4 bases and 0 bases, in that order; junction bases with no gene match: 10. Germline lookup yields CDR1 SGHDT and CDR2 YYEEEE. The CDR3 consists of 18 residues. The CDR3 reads CASSQGTGENSSNQPQHF. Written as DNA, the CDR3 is TGTGCCAGCAGCCAAGGGACAGGGGAGAATTCTAGCAATCAGCCCCAGCATTTT.

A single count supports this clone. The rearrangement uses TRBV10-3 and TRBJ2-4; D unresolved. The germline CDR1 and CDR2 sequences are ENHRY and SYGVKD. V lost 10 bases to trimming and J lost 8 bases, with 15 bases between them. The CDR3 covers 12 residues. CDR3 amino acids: CASAAEADIQYF. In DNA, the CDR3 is TGTGCCAGCGCCGCAGAGGCGGACATTCAGTACTTC.

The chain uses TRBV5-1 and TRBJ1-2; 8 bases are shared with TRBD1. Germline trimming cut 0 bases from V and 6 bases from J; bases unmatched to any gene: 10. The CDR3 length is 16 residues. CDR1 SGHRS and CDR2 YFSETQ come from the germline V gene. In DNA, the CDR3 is TGCGCCAGCAGCTTGGCGTGGGAACAGGGGGAGAATGGCTACACCTTC. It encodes CASSLAWEQGENGYTF.

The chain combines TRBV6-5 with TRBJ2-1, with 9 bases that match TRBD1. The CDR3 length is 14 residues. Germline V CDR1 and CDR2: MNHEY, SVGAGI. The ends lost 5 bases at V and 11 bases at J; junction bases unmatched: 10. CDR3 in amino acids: CASSRRDRVAQQFF. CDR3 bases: TGTGCCAGCAGTCGCCGGGACAGGGTAGCCCAGCAGTTCTTC.

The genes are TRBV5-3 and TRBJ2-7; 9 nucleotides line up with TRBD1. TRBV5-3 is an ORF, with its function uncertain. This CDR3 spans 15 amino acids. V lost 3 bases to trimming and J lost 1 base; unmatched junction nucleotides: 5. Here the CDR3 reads CARSCPGQGSYEQYF. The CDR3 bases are TGTGCCAGAAGCTGTCCGGGACAGGGTTCCTACGAGCAGTACTTC.

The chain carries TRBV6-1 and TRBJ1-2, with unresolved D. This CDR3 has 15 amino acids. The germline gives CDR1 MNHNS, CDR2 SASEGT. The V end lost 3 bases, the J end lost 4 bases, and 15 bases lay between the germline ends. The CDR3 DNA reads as TGTGCCAGCAGTGATCCACATTTCGGGGTCTATGGCTACACCTTC. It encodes CASSDPHFGVYGYTF.

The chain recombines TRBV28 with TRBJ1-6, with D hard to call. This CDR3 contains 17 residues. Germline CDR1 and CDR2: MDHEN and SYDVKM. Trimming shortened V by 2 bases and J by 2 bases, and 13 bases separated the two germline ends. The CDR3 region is CASSLDGRLAYNSPLHF. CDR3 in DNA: TGTGCCAGCAGTTTAGACGGGAGGTTGGCCTATAATTCACCCCTCCACTTT.

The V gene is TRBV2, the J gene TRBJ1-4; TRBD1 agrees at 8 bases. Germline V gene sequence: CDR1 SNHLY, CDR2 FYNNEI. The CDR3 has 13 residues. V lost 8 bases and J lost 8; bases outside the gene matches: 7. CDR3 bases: TGTGCCAGCCGATGGACAGGGAGAGAAAAACTGTTTTTT. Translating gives CASRWTGREKLFF.

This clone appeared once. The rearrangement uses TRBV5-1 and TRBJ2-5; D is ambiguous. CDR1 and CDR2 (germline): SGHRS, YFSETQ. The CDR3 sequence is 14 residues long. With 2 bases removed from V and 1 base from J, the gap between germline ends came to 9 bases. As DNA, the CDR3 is TGCGCCAGCAGCTTAGGAGCGATCCAAGAGACCCAGTACTTC. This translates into CASSLGAIQETQYF.

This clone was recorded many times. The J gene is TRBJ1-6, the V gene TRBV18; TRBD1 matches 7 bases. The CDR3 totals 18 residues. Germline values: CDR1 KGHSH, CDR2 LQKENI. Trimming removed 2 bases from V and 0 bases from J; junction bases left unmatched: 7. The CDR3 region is CASSPITGASSYNSPLHF. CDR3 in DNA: TGTGCCAGCTCACCAATTACAGGGGCTAGCTCCTATAATTCACCCCTCCACTTT. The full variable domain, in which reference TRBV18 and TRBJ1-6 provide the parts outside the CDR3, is NAGVMQNPRHLVRRRGQEARLRCSPMKGHSHVYWYRQLPEEGLKFMVYLQKENIIDESGMPKERFSAEFPKEGPSILRIQQVVRGDSAAYFCASSPITGASSYNSPLHFGNGTRLTVT.

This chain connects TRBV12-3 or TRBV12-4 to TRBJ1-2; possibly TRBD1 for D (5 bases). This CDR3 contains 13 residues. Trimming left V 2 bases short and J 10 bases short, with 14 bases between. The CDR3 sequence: CASSLRGQIDYTF. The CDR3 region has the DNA TGTGCCAGCAGTTTAAGGGGCCAGATAGACTACACCTTC.

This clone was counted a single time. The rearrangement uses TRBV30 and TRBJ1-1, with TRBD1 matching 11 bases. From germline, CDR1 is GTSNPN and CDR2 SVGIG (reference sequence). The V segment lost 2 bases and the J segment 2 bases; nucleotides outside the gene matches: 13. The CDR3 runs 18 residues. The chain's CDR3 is CAWSLGRRDRGENTEAFF. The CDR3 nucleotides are TGTGCCTGGAGTCTTGGCCGACGGGACAGGGGGGAAAACACTGAAGCTTTCTTT.

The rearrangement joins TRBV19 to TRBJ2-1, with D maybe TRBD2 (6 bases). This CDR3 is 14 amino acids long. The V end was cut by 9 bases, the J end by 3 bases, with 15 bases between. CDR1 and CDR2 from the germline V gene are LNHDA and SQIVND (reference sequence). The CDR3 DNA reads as TGTGCCAGCCAGAGTGGGGGGTTCTACAATGAGCAGTTCTTC. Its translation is CASQSGGFYNEQFF.